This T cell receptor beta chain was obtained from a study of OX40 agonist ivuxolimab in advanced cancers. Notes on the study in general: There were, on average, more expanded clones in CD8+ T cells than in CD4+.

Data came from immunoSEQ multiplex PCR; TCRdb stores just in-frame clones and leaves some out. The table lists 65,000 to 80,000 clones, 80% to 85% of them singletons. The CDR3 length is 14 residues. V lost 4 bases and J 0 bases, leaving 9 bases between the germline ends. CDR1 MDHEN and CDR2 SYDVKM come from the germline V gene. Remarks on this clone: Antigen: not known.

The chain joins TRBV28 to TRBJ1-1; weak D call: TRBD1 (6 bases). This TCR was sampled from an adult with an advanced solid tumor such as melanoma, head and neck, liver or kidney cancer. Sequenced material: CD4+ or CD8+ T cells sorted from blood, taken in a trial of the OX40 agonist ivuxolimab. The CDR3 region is CASSSTGLNTEAFF. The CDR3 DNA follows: TGTGCCAGCAGTTCGACAGGTTTGAACACTGAAGCTTTCTTT.